This T cell receptor (beta chain) was recovered during a study of a mutant IDH1 vaccine in newly diagnosed glioma. Study-level information: The start of vaccination came 4-6 weeks after radiotherapy alone, or with temozolomide cycles. Sex distribution of treated patients was around 62% male and about 40% female; mean age was 40.4 years.

Assay: immunoSEQ multiplex PCR; the TCRdb copy retains only in-frame clones and omits some. The table records about 62,000 clones, over 75% of them present only once. Indicated time point: week 11, during vaccination. The study gave 300 ug of mutant IDH1 20-mer peptide per vaccine dose, with topical imiquimod. In every donor, the tumor was a new WHO grade 3 or 4 IDH1-mutant, ATRX-lost astrocytoma. This CDR3 spans 16 amino acids. Germline values: CDR1 MGHRA, CDR2 YSYEKL. Unmatched junction bases numbered 6, after V lost 1 base and J lost 2 bases. This clone appeared a single time. Its antigen is as yet unknown.

The starting material was PBMCs, obtained from a glioma patient whose treatment included an IDH1 peptide vaccine. This chain uses TRBV4-1 with TRBJ2-3, with 7 bases identical to TRBD1. The TCR originated in a middle-aged man with glioma. CDR3 sequence reads: CASSQGQGAFTDTQYF. For the CDR3, the DNA is TGCGCCAGCAGCCAAGGACAGGGAGCCTTCACAGATACGCAGTATTTT.